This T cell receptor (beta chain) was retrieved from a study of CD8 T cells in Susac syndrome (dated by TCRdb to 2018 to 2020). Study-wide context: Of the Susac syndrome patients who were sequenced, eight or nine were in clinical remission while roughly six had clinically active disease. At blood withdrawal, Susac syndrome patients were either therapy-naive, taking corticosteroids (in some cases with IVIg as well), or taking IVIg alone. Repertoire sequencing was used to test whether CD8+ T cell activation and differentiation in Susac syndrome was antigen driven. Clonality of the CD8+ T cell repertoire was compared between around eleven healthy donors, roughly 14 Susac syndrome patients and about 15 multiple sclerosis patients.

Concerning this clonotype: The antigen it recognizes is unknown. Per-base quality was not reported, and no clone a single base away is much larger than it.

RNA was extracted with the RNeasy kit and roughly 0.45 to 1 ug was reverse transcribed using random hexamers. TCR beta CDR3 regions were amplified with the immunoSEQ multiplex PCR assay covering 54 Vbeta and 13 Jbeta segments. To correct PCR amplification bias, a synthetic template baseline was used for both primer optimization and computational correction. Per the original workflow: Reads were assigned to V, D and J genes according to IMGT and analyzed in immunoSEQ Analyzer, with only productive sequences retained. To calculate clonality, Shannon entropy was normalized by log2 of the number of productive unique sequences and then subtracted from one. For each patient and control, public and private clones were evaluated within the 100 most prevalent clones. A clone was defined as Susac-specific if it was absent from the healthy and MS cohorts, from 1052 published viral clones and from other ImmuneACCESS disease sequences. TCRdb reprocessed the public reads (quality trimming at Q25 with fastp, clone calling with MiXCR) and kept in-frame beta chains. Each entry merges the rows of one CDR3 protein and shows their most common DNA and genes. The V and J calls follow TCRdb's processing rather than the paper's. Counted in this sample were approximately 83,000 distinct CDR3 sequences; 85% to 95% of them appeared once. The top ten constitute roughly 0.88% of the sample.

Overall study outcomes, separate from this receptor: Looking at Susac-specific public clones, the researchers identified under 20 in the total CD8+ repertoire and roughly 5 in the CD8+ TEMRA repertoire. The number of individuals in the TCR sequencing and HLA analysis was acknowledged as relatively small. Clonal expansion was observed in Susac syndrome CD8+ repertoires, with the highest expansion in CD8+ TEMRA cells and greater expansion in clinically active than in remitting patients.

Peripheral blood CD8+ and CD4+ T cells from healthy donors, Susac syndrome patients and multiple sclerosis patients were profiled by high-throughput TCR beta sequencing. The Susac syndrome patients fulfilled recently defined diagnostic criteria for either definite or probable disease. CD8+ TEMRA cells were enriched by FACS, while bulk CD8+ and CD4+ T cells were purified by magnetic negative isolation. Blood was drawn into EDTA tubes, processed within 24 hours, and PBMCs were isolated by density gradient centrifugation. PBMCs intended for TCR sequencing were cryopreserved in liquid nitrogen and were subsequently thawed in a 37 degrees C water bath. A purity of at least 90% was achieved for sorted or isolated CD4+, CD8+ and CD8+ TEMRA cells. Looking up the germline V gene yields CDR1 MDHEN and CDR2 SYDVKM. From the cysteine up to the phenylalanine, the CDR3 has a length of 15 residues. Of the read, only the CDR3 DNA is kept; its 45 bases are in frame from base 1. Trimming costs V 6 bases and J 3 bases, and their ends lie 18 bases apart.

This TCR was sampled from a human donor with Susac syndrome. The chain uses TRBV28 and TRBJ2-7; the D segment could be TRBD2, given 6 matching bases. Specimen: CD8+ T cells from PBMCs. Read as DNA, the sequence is TGTGCCAGCAGCTTAAGGGGAGGAAGGGACTACGAGCAGTACTTC. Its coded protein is CASSLRGGRDYEQYF.